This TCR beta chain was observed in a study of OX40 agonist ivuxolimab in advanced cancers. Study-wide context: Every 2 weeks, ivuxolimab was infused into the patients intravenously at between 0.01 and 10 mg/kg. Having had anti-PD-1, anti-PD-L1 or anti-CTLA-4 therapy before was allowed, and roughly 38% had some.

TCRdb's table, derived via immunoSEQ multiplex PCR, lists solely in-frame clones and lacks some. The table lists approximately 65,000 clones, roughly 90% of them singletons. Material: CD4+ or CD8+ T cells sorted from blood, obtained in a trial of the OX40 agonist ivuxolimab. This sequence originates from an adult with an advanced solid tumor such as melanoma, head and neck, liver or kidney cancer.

The CDR3 protein is CASSVAGLKEQFF. The CDR3 nucleotides are TGTGCCAGCAGCGTAGCCGGACTCAAAGAGCAGTTCTTC. This chain joins TRBV9 and TRBJ2-1; a possible D gene is TRBD2 (5 bases). The CDR3 totals 13 residues. The V end lost 0 bases, the J end lost 10 bases, and 11 bases lay between the germline ends. CDR1 SGDLS and CDR2 YYNGEE come from the germline V gene.